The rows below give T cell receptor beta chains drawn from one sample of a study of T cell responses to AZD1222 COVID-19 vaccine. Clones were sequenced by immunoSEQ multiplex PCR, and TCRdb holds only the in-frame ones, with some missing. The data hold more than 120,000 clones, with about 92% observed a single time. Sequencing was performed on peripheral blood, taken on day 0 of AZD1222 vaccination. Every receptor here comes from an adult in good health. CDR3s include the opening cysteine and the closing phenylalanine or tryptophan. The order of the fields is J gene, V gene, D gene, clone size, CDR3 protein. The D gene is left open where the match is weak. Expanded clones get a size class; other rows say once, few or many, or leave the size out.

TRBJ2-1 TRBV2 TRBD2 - CASRRASGMGDNEQFF
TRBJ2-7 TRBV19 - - CARMDGTQSSYEQYF
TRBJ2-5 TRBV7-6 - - CASSPNMQETQYF
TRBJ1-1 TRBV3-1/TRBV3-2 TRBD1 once CASSSRGQGTEAFF
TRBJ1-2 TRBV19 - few CASSIGIAEGHGYTF
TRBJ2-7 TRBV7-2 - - CASSSGPFDSYEQYF
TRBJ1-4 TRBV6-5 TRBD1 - CATNPGQGGEKLFF
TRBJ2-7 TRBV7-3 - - CASSFGANSYEQYF
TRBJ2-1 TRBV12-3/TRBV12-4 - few CASSQYNEQFF
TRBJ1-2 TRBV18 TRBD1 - CASSPGGDSRFYGYTF
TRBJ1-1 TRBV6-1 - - CASSEARDAEAFF
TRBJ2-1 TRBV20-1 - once CSAPGADEQFF
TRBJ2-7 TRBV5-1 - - CASSLIGFGNEQYF
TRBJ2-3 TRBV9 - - CASSPAGGQIGTDTQYF
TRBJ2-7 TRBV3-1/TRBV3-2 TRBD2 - CASSPGLAGVPSYEQYF
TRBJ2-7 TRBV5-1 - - CASTPRAGSYEQYF
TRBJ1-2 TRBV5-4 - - CASSFRADYGYTF
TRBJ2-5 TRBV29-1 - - CSEGLRGETQYF
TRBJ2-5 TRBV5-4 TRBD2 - CASSSGLAGGETQYF
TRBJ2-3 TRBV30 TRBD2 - CAWASGRVSTDTQYF
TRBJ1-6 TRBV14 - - CASSPGQGINSPLHF
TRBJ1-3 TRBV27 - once CASTRQGYSGNTIYF
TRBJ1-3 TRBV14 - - CASSQDKGPGNTIYF
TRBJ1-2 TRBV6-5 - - CASSYNGGIGYTF
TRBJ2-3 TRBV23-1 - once CASSQSWGGAGTDTQYF
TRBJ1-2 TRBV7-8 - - CASSVEPLPNYGYTF
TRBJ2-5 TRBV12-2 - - CASRFGTVSQETQYF
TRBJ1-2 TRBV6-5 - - CASSYGAGKSGYTF
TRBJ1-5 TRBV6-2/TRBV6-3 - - CASSDPGSYQPQHF
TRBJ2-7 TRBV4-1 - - CASSQAGLARPGSEQYF
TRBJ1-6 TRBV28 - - CASSSALAGSGSPLHF
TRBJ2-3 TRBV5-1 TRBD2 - CASSLLGLVVDTQYF
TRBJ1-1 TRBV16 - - CASSQYRGQNTEAFF
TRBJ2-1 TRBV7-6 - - CASSLPSGAASYNEQFF
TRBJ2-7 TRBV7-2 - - CASTSGAGGYEQYF
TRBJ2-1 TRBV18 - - CASSPPSQGDEQFF
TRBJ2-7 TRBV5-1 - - CASSPDGYEQYF
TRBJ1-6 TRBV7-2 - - CASSPPGGGNSPLHF
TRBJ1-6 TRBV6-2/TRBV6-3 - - CASSYSSVSRNSPLHF
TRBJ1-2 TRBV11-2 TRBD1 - CASSSPLTGFLHGYTF
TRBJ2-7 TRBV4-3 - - CASSQDQRAAYEQYF
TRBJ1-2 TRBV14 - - CASSQDLAGSYTF
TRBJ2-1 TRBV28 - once CASRDTGTKEQFF
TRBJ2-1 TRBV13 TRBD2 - CASIEAGVSYNEQFF
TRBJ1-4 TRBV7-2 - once CASSWGRGEKLFF
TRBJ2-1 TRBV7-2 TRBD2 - CASSLDGGARGNEQFF
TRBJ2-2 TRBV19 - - CASSLTGLPNTGELFF
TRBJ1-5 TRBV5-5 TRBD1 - CASSLEAGGVGNNQPQHF
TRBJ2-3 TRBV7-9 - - CASSSSGLSTDTQYF
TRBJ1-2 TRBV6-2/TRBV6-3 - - CASSSTNYGYTF
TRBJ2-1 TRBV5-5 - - CASSSTGGGVGLSVNEQFF
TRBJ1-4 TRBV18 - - CASSPSGNEKLFF
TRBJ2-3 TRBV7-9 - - CASSLPTGGFTDTQYF
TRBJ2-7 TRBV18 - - CASSAMSGEQYF
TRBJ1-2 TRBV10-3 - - CAIRNGGGYTF
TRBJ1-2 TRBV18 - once CASSPRSDSLSLGGYTF
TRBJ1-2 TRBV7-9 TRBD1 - CASSLKTGGNYGYTF